The TCR beta chain described here comes from a study of graft-versus-host responses after intestinal transplantation. Study summary: Among the recipients, transplants were multivisceral, liver-intestinal, or isolated intestinal. Recipients were all induced with anti-thymocyte globulin, then given tacrolimus and steroids for around 3 years. Study results and caveats: Detected in recipient marrow were GvH clones, some of which were first observed in ileum or blood. Those patients showing graft-donor T cell macrochimerism displayed high graft-versus-host to host-versus-graft clonal ratios in allografts.

For this clone: As yet, its antigen is unknown.

The V end lost 0 bases, the J end lost 7 bases, and 10 bases lay between the germline ends. CDR3 length: 14 residues. Germline V gene data show CDR1 as MNHEY and CDR2 as SMNVEV (reference sequence). Profiled with immunoSEQ multiplex PCR; TCRdb holds only in-frame clones, not every one. Counted here are about 100,000 clones, approximately 84% occurring once; the ten biggest clones make up over 0.95%. The chain uses TRBV27 and TRBJ1-5, with D possibly matching TRBD1 (5 bases). This TCR was sampled from a human donor who was the organ donor for an intestinal transplant. The sample consisted of unstimulated CD4+ T cells sorted from spleen or lymph node cells, taken before transplant. The CDR3 is CASSLSIQGQPQHF. The CDR3 DNA follows: TGTGCCAGCAGTTTATCGATCCAGGGCCAGCCCCAGCATTTT.